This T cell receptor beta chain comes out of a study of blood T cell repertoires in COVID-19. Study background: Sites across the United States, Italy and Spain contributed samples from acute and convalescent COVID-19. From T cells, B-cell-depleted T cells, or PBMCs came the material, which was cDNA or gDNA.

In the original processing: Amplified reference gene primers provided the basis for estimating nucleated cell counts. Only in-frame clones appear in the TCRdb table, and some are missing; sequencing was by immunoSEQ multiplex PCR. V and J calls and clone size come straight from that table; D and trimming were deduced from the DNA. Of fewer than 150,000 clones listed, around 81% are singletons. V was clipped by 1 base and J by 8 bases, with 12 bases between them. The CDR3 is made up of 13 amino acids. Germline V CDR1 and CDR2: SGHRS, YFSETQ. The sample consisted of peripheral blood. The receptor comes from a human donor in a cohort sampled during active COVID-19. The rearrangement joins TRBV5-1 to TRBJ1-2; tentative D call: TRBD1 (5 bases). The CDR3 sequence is CASSLSQGSGYTF. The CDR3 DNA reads TGCGCCAGCAGCTTGTCCCAGGGAAGCGGCTACACCTTC.